The 14 T cell receptor beta chains given below trace back to one sample, sequenced in a study of response to subunit inactivated influenza vaccine. One entry per CDR3 protein results from TCRdb running MiXCR on the RT-PCR reads. The sample lists 610,000 or so distinct CDR3 sequences, 13% to 15% occurring once. Here the sequenced sample was PBMCs from blood, taken 11 to 12 days after vaccination. The receptors derive from a man aged 45-65 years who received an inactivated influenza vaccine.

This chain connects TRBV5-1 to TRBJ2-5; tentative D call: TRBD1 (5 bases). V lost 6 bases and J lost 0, with 9 bases in between. Germline V gene lookup returns CDR1 SGHRS and CDR2 YFSETQ. This CDR3 spans 13 amino acids. CDR3 coding DNA: TGCGCCAGCAAAAAGACAGACCAAGAGACCCAGTACTTC. It yields the protein CASKKTDQETQYF.

This clonotype was detected a few times. The genes are TRBV11-3 and TRBJ1-1; TRBD1 matches 8 bases. Trimming took 5 bases from V and 12 from J; bases not matched to a gene: 20. The CDR3 extends over 16 amino acids. CDR1 and CDR2 (germline): SGHNT, YENEEA. The CDR3 sequence: CASSLPPQGATTVTFF. The CDR3, as DNA: TGTGCCAGCAGCCTCCCCCCCCAGGGGGCCACAACGGTGACTTTCTTT.

A few counts support this clonotype. CDR3: CASSLFLGQGNYEQYF. The CDR3 bases are TGTGCCAGCAGTTTGTTTTTGGGACAGGGGAACTACGAGCAGTACTTC. The J gene is TRBJ2-7, the V gene TRBV28, with 10 bases lining up with TRBD1. The CDR3 loop spans 16 amino acids. Trimming at V came to 3 bases and at J to 3 bases, leaving 8 bases not matched to a gene. Germline CDR1 is MDHEN and CDR2 is SYDVKM. The full variable domain, in which reference TRBV28 and TRBJ2-7 provide the parts outside the CDR3, is DVKVTQSSRYLVKRTGEKVFLECVQDMDHENMFWYRQDPGLGLRLIYFSYDVKMKEKGDIPEGYSVSREKKERFSLILESASTNQTSMYLCASSLFLGQGNYEQYFGPGTRLTVT.

This clonotype has just a few counts. The V gene is TRBV12-3 or TRBV12-4, the J gene TRBJ1-3, with D hard to call. This CDR3 comprises 14 residues. V gave up 8 bases and J gave up 0 bases, with 11 bases separating them. The CDR3 here is CASRPGSSGNTIYF. The CDR3 coding sequence is TGTGCCAGCCGCCCCGGGAGCTCTGGAAACACCATATATTTT.

This clonotype showed up just a few times. As DNA, the CDR3 is TGTGCCAGCAGCCAAGTAAAAGGGGGCCGGTACAATGAGCAGTTCTTC. Protein: CASSQVKGGRYNEQFF. The chain recombines TRBV4-2 with TRBJ2-1, with 7 bases that match TRBD1. CDR3 size: 16 residues. The germline V gene has CDR1 LGHNA and CDR2 YNFKEQ. Trimming took 1 base from V and 4 from J; bases not matched to a gene: 7.

This clonotype was found many times. This chain connects TRBV4-3 to TRBJ1-6; no clear D. The germline V and J ends were trimmed by 0 bases and 8 bases, with 5 bases remaining between them. The CDR3 totals 13 residues. Germline assignment: CDR1 LGHNA and CDR2 YSLEER. In DNA form, the CDR3 reads TGCGCCAGCAGCCAAGAGAAGGATTCACCCCTCCACTTT. It translates to CASSQEKDSPLHF.

This clonotype was seen at least ten times. The rearrangement links TRBV7-2 to TRBJ1-2, with a tentative D call TRBD1 (6 bases). Germline CDR1 reads SGHTA; CDR2 reads FQGNSA. V was trimmed by 3 bases and J by 5 bases, leaving 13 bases between them. The CDR3 is 14 residues long. The CDR3 sequence: CASSLDSNSYGYTF. Here the CDR3 DNA reads TGTGCCAGCAGCTTGGACAGTAACTCGTATGGCTACACCTTC.

The chain is built from TRBV28 and TRBJ2-6; 7 bases are a match to TRBD2. CDR1 and CDR2 from the germline V gene are MDHEN and SYDVKM. The CDR3 consists of 15 residues. Losses at the gene ends were 6 bases for V and 1 base for J; bases not matched to a gene: 3. The CDR3 nucleotides read TGTGCCAGCAGGGGAGGGGTATCTGGGGCCAACGTCCTGACTTTC. Its protein product is CASRGGVSGANVLTF. Based on the CDR3 plus reference TRBV28 and TRBJ2-6, the full variable domain is DVKVTQSSRYLVKRTGEKVFLECVQDMDHENMFWYRQDPGLGLRLIYFSYDVKMKEKGDIPEGYSVSREKKERFSLILESASTNQTSMYLCASRGGVSGANVLTFGAGSRLTVL.

The V gene is TRBV28, the J gene TRBJ2-5, with 14 bases that match TRBD2. In germline, CDR1 is MDHEN, CDR2 SYDVKM. The CDR3 contains 16 residues. V gave up 5 bases and J gave up 4 bases; unmatched junction bases: 6. This CDR3 reads CASSQTSGGAGETQYF. The CDR3 region has the DNA TGTGCCAGCAGTCAGACTAGCGGGGGGGCGGGAGAGACCCAGTACTTC. Full variable domain (outside the CDR3, taken from reference TRBV28 and TRBJ2-5): DVKVTQSSRYLVKRTGEKVFLECVQDMDHENMFWYRQDPGLGLRLIYFSYDVKMKEKGDIPEGYSVSREKKERFSLILESASTNQTSMYLCASSQTSGGAGETQYFGPGTRLLVL.

Only a few counts were recorded for this clonotype. V usage is TRBV6-1 and J usage is TRBJ2-2; TRBD1 matches 12 bases. The J segment lost 4 bases and the V segment lost 5 bases, leaving 5 bases of the junction unmatched. CDR1 and CDR2 (germline): MNHNS, SASEGT. The length of the CDR3 is 16 residues. The CDR3, as DNA: TGTGCCAGCAGTCGGGACAGGGGGCTGGGCACCGGGGAGCTGTTTTTT. Translating gives CASSRDRGLGTGELFF.

The rearrangement links TRBV11-1 to TRBJ2-1, with TRBD2 identical over 12 bases. The CDR3 runs 18 residues. Germline CDR1 SGHAT, CDR2 FQDESV (reference sequence). V was pared by 3 bases and J by 0 bases, with 6 bases of the junction left unmatched. The CDR3 region has the DNA TGTGCCAGCAGCTTCCTAGCGGGAGGGCCTATCTCCTACAATGAGCAGTTCTTC. Translated: CASSFLAGGPISYNEQFF.

This clonotype was seen a few times. V and J are TRBV10-2 and TRBJ2-7; unclear D gene. The ends were cut back, 11 bases at V and 2 bases at J, with 19 bases in the middle. Germline V gene lookup returns CDR1 WSHSY and CDR2 SAAADI. This CDR3 spans 14 amino acids. The CDR3 DNA reads TGCGCCGTGATAGATTGGCAACCACCCTACGAGCAGTACTTC. This translates into CAVIDWQPPYEQYF.

There are many counts of this clonotype. The chain has TRBV5-1 and TRBJ1-2; D call uncertain. Germline values: CDR1 SGHRS, CDR2 YFSETQ. The length of the CDR3 is 11 residues. Trimming shortened V by 4 bases and J by 3 bases, and 4 bases separated the two germline ends. CDR3 nucleotides: TGCGCCAGCAGCCCCGACTATGGCTACACCTTC. It yields the protein CASSPDYGYTF.

This clonotype has a handful of counts. The chain carries TRBV13 and TRBJ2-2; 14 bases are shared with TRBD2. Looked up from germline, CDR1 is PRHDT and CDR2 is FYEKMQ (reference sequence). J lost 4 bases, V lost 5 bases, and 9 bases had no gene match. This CDR3 region has 18 residues. CDR3 residues: CASSRRLAGGPSTGELFF. Written as DNA, the CDR3 is TGTGCCAGCAGCCGGAGACTAGCGGGGGGGCCGAGCACCGGGGAGCTGTTTTTT. Full variable domain (remainder filled in from reference TRBV13 and TRBJ2-2): AAGVIQSPRHLIKEKRETATLKCYPIPRHDTVYWYQQGPGQDPQFLISFYEKMQSDKGSIPDRFSAQQFSDYHSELNMSSLELGDSALYFCASSRRLAGGPSTGELFFGEGSRLTVL.